The rows below give T cell receptor beta chains drawn from one sample of a study of T cell changes during pregnancy in multiple sclerosis. Clones were read by immunoSEQ multiplex PCR, and TCRdb kept only the in-frame ones, dropping some. The sample includes 32,000 or so clones, approximately 91% of them seen just once. The sequencing here drew on CD4+ T cells from peripheral blood mononuclear cells, taken in the second trimester of pregnancy. These receptors all stem from a female donor with multiple sclerosis, enrolled in a pregnancy study. CDR3s include the opening cysteine and the closing phenylalanine or tryptophan. The order of the fields is CDR3 length, V gene, D gene, clone size, J gene, CDR3 DNA, CDR3 protein. D genes are given only for firm matches. For some rows the clone size is stated as once, few or many, or as a class when expanded; others skip it.

>15|TRBV27|TRBD1|.|TRBJ1-3
TGTGCCAGCAGCAGGGGGCCCAGCTCTGGAAACACCATATATTTT
CASSRGPSSGNTIYF
>17|TRBV4-1|TRBD2|.|TRBJ2-1
TGCGCCAGCAGCCAAGACTTGTCTAGCGGGAGGGTCGATGAGCAGTTCTTC
CASSQDLSSGRVDEQFF
>14|TRBV5-1|.|.|TRBJ2-7
TGCGCCAGCAGCCCTACAGGGTCCCCCTACGAGCAGTACTTC
CASSPTGSPYEQYF
>14|TRBV5-1|.|few|TRBJ2-7
TGCGCCAGCAGCTTGGATGCCCGCGCCTACGAGCAGTACTTC
CASSLDARAYEQYF
>14|TRBV5-1|TRBD1|.|TRBJ2-5
TGCGCCAGCAGCCCCGGACAGGTTTGTGAGACCCAGTACTTC
CASSPGQVCETQYF
>16|TRBV10-3|.|few|TRBJ2-2
TGTGCCATCTGGCCCCGCTTGCGGGATAAGGGCGGGGAGCTGTTTTTT
CAIWPRLRDKGGELFF
>14|TRBV6-5|.|.|TRBJ1-1
TGTGCCAGCAGTCAGACAGAAACGAACACTGAAGCTTTCTTT
CASSQTETNTEAFF
>13|TRBV7-2|.|.|TRBJ2-5
TGTGCCAGCAGCTTAGCGTTACAAGAGACCCAGTACTTC
CASSLALQETQYF
>13|TRBV5-1|.|few|TRBJ1-1
TGCGCCAGCAGTGGGAGGTTGAACACTGAAGCTTTCTTT
CASSGRLNTEAFF
>13|TRBV7-3|.|.|TRBJ2-1
TGTGCCAGCAGCTTACTACGAGTCCATGAGCAGTTCTTC
CASSLLRVHEQFF
>15|TRBV6-5|.|.|TRBJ2-7
TGTGCCAGCAGTTACTCCGGGACTGGGAGCTACGAGCAGTACTTC
CASSYSGTGSYEQYF
>14|TRBV7-3|TRBD1|.|TRBJ1-2
TGTGCCAGCAGCTTAACAGGGGGCCAGTATGGCTACACCTTC
CASSLTGGQYGYTF
>16|TRBV11-3|.|.|TRBJ2-6
TGTGCCAGCAGCCCGGGGGGCGCGGGCGGGGCCAACGTCCTGACTTTC
CASSPGGAGGANVLTF
>20|TRBV7-8|TRBD2|.|TRBJ2-5
TGTGCCAGCAGCTTAGCGCGAGCCGTAGTCAGCGGGAGGGCCGAGGAGACCCAGTACTTC
CASSLARAVVSGRAEETQYF
>13|TRBV15|.|.|TRBJ2-3
TGTGCCACCAGCAGAGTTTCGTTTGATACGCAGTATTTT
CATSRVSFDTQYF
>15|TRBV12-5|TRBD1|.|TRBJ1-3
TGTGCTAGTGGGGGACAGGGGGGCTCTGGAAACACCATATATTTT
CASGGQGGSGNTIYF
>14|TRBV7-8|.|.|TRBJ1-2
TGTGCCAGCAGCCCCCGGCTAGAGAACTATGGCTACACCTTC
CASSPRLENYGYTF
>14|TRBV6-1|.|once|TRBJ1-2
TGTGCCAGCAGTGAACCCGGGACATTTGGTGGCTACACCTTC
CASSEPGTFGGYTF
>15|TRBV6-5|TRBD1|few|TRBJ1-2
TGTGCCAGCAGTTATCGGGGACAGGGGGTCTATGGCTACACCTTC
CASSYRGQGVYGYTF
>18|TRBV11-2|TRBD2|once|TRBJ2-7
TGTGCCAGCAGCTTAGAGGGACTGGGACTAGCGGGAGGCTACGAGCAGTACTTC
CASSLEGLGLAGGYEQYF
>18|TRBV7-3|TRBD2|.|TRBJ2-1
TGTGCCAGCAGCTTAAAGGGTGCTCGTAGCGGGGATTCCAATGAGCAGTTCTTC
CASSLKGARSGDSNEQFF
>16|TRBV9|TRBD1|.|TRBJ1-5
TGTGCCAGCAGCGCTTCCGGGACAGGGATTAATCAGCCCCAGCATTTT
CASSASGTGINQPQHF
>15|TRBV9|TRBD2|.|TRBJ2-1
TGTGCCAGCAGCGTAGACCCCCTAGCGGGGGATGAGCAGTTCTTC
CASSVDPLAGDEQFF